The rows below give T cell receptor beta chains drawn from one sample of a study of shared clonotypes between healthy human individuals. The data were produced by immunoSEQ multiplex PCR, yet TCRdb's version contains in-frame clones alone and is incomplete. The table shows 2 million to 2.5 million clones, with approximately 95% occurring only once. The sample taken for sequencing was naive CD4+ T cells sorted from blood. The receptors derive from a man aged 18 to 35 in good health. Both conserved end residues are part of each CDR3. Fields, in order: J gene, V gene, D gene, clone size, CDR3 protein, CDR3 DNA. D genes are given only for firm matches. The size of a clone is reported for some rows only, either as once, few or many, or as a class for expanded clones.

J gene: TRBJ2-1; V gene: TRBV29-1; D gene: TRBD1; clone size: NA; CDR3 protein: CSALGGTGGGRSYNEQFF; CDR3 DNA: TGCAGCGCCCTCGGAGGGACAGGGGGCGGGCGCTCCTACAATGAGCAGTTCTTC
J gene: TRBJ2-2; V gene: TRBV25-1; D gene: NA; clone size: NA; CDR3 protein: CATRLEGTNTGELFF; CDR3 DNA: TGTGCCACCAGGCTGGAAGGGACGAACACCGGGGAGCTGTTTTTT
J gene: TRBJ1-6; V gene: TRBV28; D gene: TRBD1; clone size: NA; CDR3 protein: CASSSTTGRDNSPLHF; CDR3 DNA: TGTGCCAGCAGTTCGACGACAGGGAGAGATAATTCACCCCTCCACTTT
J gene: TRBJ1-2; V gene: TRBV6-6; D gene: NA; clone size: NA; CDR3 protein: CASSYRNRANYGYTF; CDR3 DNA: TGTGCCAGCAGTTATCGTAACAGGGCTAACTATGGCTACACCTTC
J gene: TRBJ2-1; V gene: TRBV5-6; D gene: TRBD2; clone size: NA; CDR3 protein: CASSLARAGVEKQFF; CDR3 DNA: TGTGCCAGCAGCTTGGCGAGGGCGGGGGTTGAGAAGCAGTTCTTC
J gene: TRBJ2-2; V gene: TRBV19; D gene: NA; clone size: NA; CDR3 protein: CASVRGRTGELFF; CDR3 DNA: TGTGCCAGTGTGAGGGGACGCACCGGGGAGCTGTTTTTT
J gene: TRBJ1-2; V gene: TRBV18; D gene: NA; clone size: NA; CDR3 protein: CASSPGVRGYTF; CDR3 DNA: TGTGCCAGCTCACCAGGGGTGAGGGGCTACACCTTC
J gene: TRBJ2-2; V gene: TRBV7-2; D gene: TRBD1; clone size: NA; CDR3 protein: CASSLAGTGERRVLFF; CDR3 DNA: TGTGCCAGCAGCTTAGCTGGGACAGGAGAACGGCGGGTCCTGTTTTTT
J gene: TRBJ1-1; V gene: TRBV28; D gene: NA; clone size: NA; CDR3 protein: CASSLSGGGTEAFF; CDR3 DNA: TGTGCCAGCAGTTTATCGGGAGGGGGCACTGAAGCTTTCTTT
J gene: TRBJ1-1; V gene: TRBV5-1; D gene: NA; clone size: NA; CDR3 protein: CASSSRQANEAFF; CDR3 DNA: TGCGCCAGCAGCTCTAGACAGGCCAATGAAGCTTTCTTT
J gene: TRBJ1-2; V gene: TRBV7-3; D gene: NA; clone size: NA; CDR3 protein: CASSLRGGEGYTF; CDR3 DNA: TGTGCCAGCAGCCTACGGGGAGGGGAAGGCTACACCTTC
J gene: TRBJ1-5; V gene: TRBV2; D gene: TRBD1; clone size: once; CDR3 protein: CASTQRARQGGNSNQPQHF; CDR3 DNA: TGTGCCAGCACCCAGCGGGCGCGACAGGGGGGCAATAGCAATCAGCCCCAGCATTTT
J gene: TRBJ1-5; V gene: TRBV10-3; D gene: TRBD1; clone size: NA; CDR3 protein: CAISAETGNNQPQHF; CDR3 DNA: TGTGCCATCAGTGCGGAGACAGGGAACAATCAGCCCCAGCATTTT
J gene: TRBJ2-3; V gene: TRBV9; D gene: TRBD2; clone size: NA; CDR3 protein: CASSAPTSGGIDTQYF; CDR3 DNA: TGTGCCAGCAGCGCACCTACTAGCGGGGGAATAGATACGCAGTATTTT
J gene: TRBJ2-7; V gene: TRBV6-1; D gene: NA; clone size: NA; CDR3 protein: CASRRDPSNYEQYF; CDR3 DNA: TGTGCCAGCAGGAGGGACCCATCCAACTACGAGCAGTACTTC
J gene: TRBJ2-7; V gene: TRBV6-1; D gene: TRBD2; clone size: once; CDR3 protein: CASIPGGGSYEQYF; CDR3 DNA: TGTGCCAGCATTCCCGGGGGGGGCTCCTACGAGCAGTACTTC
J gene: TRBJ2-3; V gene: TRBV6-4; D gene: NA; clone size: NA; CDR3 protein: CATETLRILTDTQYF; CDR3 DNA: TGTGCCACAGAGACACTAAGGATCCTCACAGATACGCAGTATTTT
J gene: TRBJ1-5; V gene: TRBV7-8; D gene: NA; clone size: few; CDR3 protein: CASSWTVDQPQHF; CDR3 DNA: TGTGCCAGCAGCTGGACAGTGGATCAGCCCCAGCATTTT
J gene: TRBJ2-7; V gene: TRBV7-8; D gene: NA; clone size: once; CDR3 protein: CASSLAPRISYEQYF; CDR3 DNA: TGTGCCAGCAGCTTAGCGCCAAGAATCTCCTACGAGCAGTACTTC
J gene: TRBJ1-3; V gene: TRBV7-3; D gene: NA; clone size: NA; CDR3 protein: CASSLTTDSGNTIYF; CDR3 DNA: TGTGCCAGCAGCTTAACGACAGACTCTGGAAACACCATATATTTT
J gene: TRBJ1-4; V gene: TRBV30; D gene: NA; clone size: NA; CDR3 protein: CAWSSIPGFVGEKLFF; CDR3 DNA: TGTGCCTGGAGTTCCATACCGGGGTTCGTGGGTGAAAAACTGTTTTTT
J gene: TRBJ1-2; V gene: TRBV5-6; D gene: TRBD1; clone size: NA; CDR3 protein: CASSLAGQGDYGYTF; CDR3 DNA: TGTGCCAGCAGCTTGGCCGGACAGGGAGACTATGGCTACACCTTC
J gene: TRBJ1-6; V gene: TRBV7-9; D gene: NA; clone size: NA; CDR3 protein: CAGDSERALHF; CDR3 DNA: TGTGCCGGAGACAGCGAACGGGCCCTCCACTTT
J gene: TRBJ1-2; V gene: TRBV7-9; D gene: NA; clone size: NA; CDR3 protein: CASSLKNIGYGYTF; CDR3 DNA: TGTGCCAGCAGTCTTAAAAACATTGGCTATGGCTACACCTTC
J gene: TRBJ2-7; V gene: TRBV7-6; D gene: TRBD2; clone size: NA; CDR3 protein: CASSSRGGRVYEQYF; CDR3 DNA: TGTGCCAGCAGTTCGCGGGGGGGCAGGGTCTACGAGCAGTACTTC
J gene: TRBJ2-3; V gene: TRBV6-1; D gene: NA; clone size: NA; CDR3 protein: CASSVGGGTDTQYF; CDR3 DNA: TGTGCCAGCAGTGTCGGCGGGGGCACAGATACGCAGTATTTT
J gene: TRBJ2-7; V gene: TRBV4-1; D gene: TRBD2; clone size: once; CDR3 protein: CASSPTGTSGSSYEQYF; CDR3 DNA: TGCGCCAGCAGCCCAACAGGGACTAGCGGAAGCTCCTACGAGCAGTACTTC
J gene: TRBJ2-1; V gene: TRBV5-1; D gene: NA; clone size: NA; CDR3 protein: CASSLVGSSYNEQFF; CDR3 DNA: TGCGCCAGCAGCTTGGTCGGGTCATCTTACAATGAGCAGTTCTTC
J gene: TRBJ2-3; V gene: TRBV4-3; D gene: NA; clone size: NA; CDR3 protein: CASSQVPGLSTDTQYF; CDR3 DNA: TGCGCCAGCAGCCAAGTACCGGGACTTAGCACAGATACGCAGTATTTT
J gene: TRBJ1-3; V gene: TRBV9; D gene: NA; clone size: once; CDR3 protein: CASSTRGDNSGNTIYF; CDR3 DNA: TGTGCCAGCAGCACCCGGGGGGACAACTCTGGAAACACCATATATTTT
J gene: TRBJ1-1; V gene: TRBV2; D gene: TRBD1; clone size: NA; CDR3 protein: CASRGQGAGTEAFF; CDR3 DNA: TGTGCCAGCAGGGGACAGGGGGCCGGCACTGAAGCTTTCTTT
J gene: TRBJ1-2; V gene: TRBV20-1; D gene: NA; clone size: NA; CDR3 protein: CSATRDTGYTF; CDR3 DNA: TGCAGTGCAACAAGGGACACTGGCTACACCTTC
J gene: TRBJ1-3; V gene: TRBV9; D gene: TRBD1; clone size: once; CDR3 protein: CASSAGGSGNTIYF; CDR3 DNA: TGTGCCAGCAGCGCAGGGGGCTCTGGAAACACCATATATTTT
J gene: TRBJ1-1; V gene: TRBV7-8; D gene: NA; clone size: NA; CDR3 protein: CASSLQQGNTEAFF; CDR3 DNA: TGTGCCAGCAGCTTACAACAAGGGAACACTGAAGCTTTCTTT
J gene: TRBJ2-5; V gene: TRBV10-3; D gene: TRBD2; clone size: once; CDR3 protein: CAISDLSSGQETQYF; CDR3 DNA: TGTGCCATCAGTGATTTGTCTAGCGGGCAAGAGACCCAGTACTTC
J gene: TRBJ1-5; V gene: TRBV5-1; D gene: TRBD1; clone size: once; CDR3 protein: CASSLEGAVGQPQHF; CDR3 DNA: TGCGCCAGCAGCTTGGAGGGGGCGGTGGGTCAGCCCCAGCATTTT
J gene: TRBJ1-2; V gene: TRBV5-6; D gene: TRBD1; clone size: NA; CDR3 protein: CASSQGQFYGYTF; CDR3 DNA: TGTGCCAGCAGCCAGGGACAGTTTTATGGCTACACCTTC
J gene: TRBJ2-2; V gene: TRBV10-1; D gene: NA; clone size: NA; CDR3 protein: CAIGPGATGELFF; CDR3 DNA: TGCGCCATCGGGCCCGGGGCAACCGGGGAGCTGTTTTTT
J gene: TRBJ1-3; V gene: TRBV18; D gene: NA; clone size: NA; CDR3 protein: CASSPGFSGNTIYF; CDR3 DNA: TGTGCCAGCTCTCCGGGCTTCTCTGGAAACACCATATATTTT
J gene: TRBJ2-7; V gene: TRBV5-1; D gene: NA; clone size: NA; CDR3 protein: CASSYRVTEQYF; CDR3 DNA: TGCGCCAGCAGCTACAGGGTTACCGAGCAGTACTTC
J gene: TRBJ2-7; V gene: TRBV6-5; D gene: TRBD2; clone size: NA; CDR3 protein: CASSYSGTSGYEQYF; CDR3 DNA: TGTGCCAGCAGTTACTCGGGGACTAGCGGCTACGAGCAGTACTTC
J gene: TRBJ2-3; V gene: TRBV29-1; D gene: TRBD1; clone size: NA; CDR3 protein: CSVPGQQATDTQYF; CDR3 DNA: TGCAGCGTACCGGGACAGCAGGCTACAGATACGCAGTATTTT
J gene: TRBJ2-7; V gene: TRBV28; D gene: TRBD2; clone size: NA; CDR3 protein: CASSPAGGLAYEQYF; CDR3 DNA: TGTGCCAGCAGTCCGGCGGGGGGGCTGGCCTACGAGCAGTACTTC
J gene: TRBJ1-2; V gene: TRBV6-1; D gene: NA; clone size: NA; CDR3 protein: CASSEVTGQQNYGYTF; CDR3 DNA: TGTGCCAGCAGTGAAGTGACAGGACAGCAAAACTATGGCTACACCTTC
J gene: TRBJ2-2; V gene: TRBV5-1; D gene: NA; clone size: NA; CDR3 protein: CASSLPRATGELFF; CDR3 DNA: TGCGCCAGCAGCTTGCCTCGGGCGACCGGGGAGCTGTTTTTT
J gene: TRBJ2-7; V gene: TRBV18; D gene: NA; clone size: NA; CDR3 protein: CASSPADNYEQYF; CDR3 DNA: TGTGCCAGCTCACCAGCCGACAACTACGAGCAGTACTTC
J gene: TRBJ2-7; V gene: TRBV30; D gene: NA; clone size: NA; CDR3 protein: CAWSRMVGRAYEQYF; CDR3 DNA: TGTGCCTGGAGTAGAATGGTGGGCAGAGCCTACGAGCAGTACTTC
J gene: TRBJ2-5; V gene: TRBV7-9; D gene: NA; clone size: NA; CDR3 protein: CASSSGKQETQYF; CDR3 DNA: TGTGCCAGCAGCTCCGGGAAGCAAGAGACCCAGTACTTC
J gene: TRBJ1-4; V gene: TRBV15; D gene: NA; clone size: NA; CDR3 protein: CATSSGGLDEKLFF; CDR3 DNA: TGTGCCACCAGCAGCGGGGGATTGGATGAAAAACTGTTTTTT
J gene: TRBJ2-7; V gene: TRBV11-2; D gene: NA; clone size: NA; CDR3 protein: CASSLVITGSYEQYF; CDR3 DNA: TGTGCCAGCAGCTTAGTCATCACCGGTTCCTACGAGCAGTACTTC
J gene: TRBJ2-3; V gene: TRBV7-3; D gene: NA; clone size: NA; CDR3 protein: CASSPELTTDTQYF; CDR3 DNA: TGTGCCAGCAGCCCGGAACTGACCACAGATACGCAGTATTTT
J gene: TRBJ2-5; V gene: TRBV5-1; D gene: TRBD1; clone size: NA; CDR3 protein: CASFSRDRGQETQYF; CDR3 DNA: TGCGCCAGCTTCTCGCGGGACAGGGGACAAGAGACCCAGTACTTC
J gene: TRBJ2-7; V gene: TRBV27; D gene: NA; clone size: NA; CDR3 protein: CASSFQGGVYEQYF; CDR3 DNA: TGTGCCAGCAGTTTCCAGGGGGGGGTCTACGAGCAGTACTTC
J gene: TRBJ1-1; V gene: TRBV27; D gene: TRBD1; clone size: NA; CDR3 protein: CASSLALGQLNTEAFF; CDR3 DNA: TGTGCCAGCAGTTTAGCCCTGGGACAGCTGAACACTGAAGCTTTCTTT
J gene: TRBJ2-7; V gene: TRBV30; D gene: TRBD2; clone size: once; CDR3 protein: CAWSGRGGYNEQYF; CDR3 DNA: TGTGCCTGGAGTGGGCGGGGGGGCTATAACGAGCAGTACTTC